Following are 6 T cell receptor beta chains from one sample sequenced in a study of T cell responses to AZD1222 COVID-19 vaccine. TCRdb's copy holds only in-frame clones and misses some; the assay was immunoSEQ multiplex PCR. The sample lists approximately 80,000 clones; 80% to 90% were seen once. The sequencing used peripheral blood, collected 28 days after the second AZD1222 dose. The receptors were sampled from an adult who received the AZD1222 COVID-19 vaccine.

A remark on this clone: One junction end disagrees with the germline gene, perhaps due to a read error. V and J are TRBV7-7 and TRBJ2-3; D tentatively fits TRBD1 or TRBD2 (5 bases each). There are 15 residues in the CDR3. Germline V gives CDR1 SSHAT, CDR2 FNYEAQ (reference sequence). This CDR3 is CASSPSGTHGDTQYF. CDR3 in DNA: TGTGCTAGCAGCCCATCCGGGACCCACGGAGATACGCAGTATTTT.

The chain carries TRBV9 and TRBJ1-1; D gene ambiguous. CDR3 length: 14 residues. Germline V gene lookup returns CDR1 SGDLS and CDR2 YYNGEE. V gave up 3 bases and J gave up 5 bases, with 14 bases separating them. The CDR3 DNA sequence: TGTGCCAGCAGCGCCGTGTTAGGCGGGACTGAAGCTTTCTTT. This codes for CASSAVLGGTEAFF.

The chain uses TRBV14 and TRBJ1-4; D call uncertain. The V end was cut by 1 base, the J end by 7 bases, with 7 bases between. CDR1 and CDR2 (germline): SGHDN, FVKESK. The CDR3 is 13 amino acids. In DNA, the CDR3 is TGTGCCAGCAGCCAAGTGGTGGGTGAAAAACTGTTTTTT. It encodes CASSQVVGEKLFF.

The table lists this clone with a few counts. This chain connects TRBV7-3 to TRBJ2-3, with unresolved D. The CDR3 has 16 residues. Germline V gene lookup returns CDR1 SGHTA and CDR2 FQGTGA. V dropped 4 bases and J dropped 2 bases, with 16 bases sitting between them. CDR3 DNA sequence: TGTGCCAGCAGCTCGTACGGCGGCGGTACCACAGATACGCAGTATTTT. Its translation: CASSSYGGGTTDTQYF. The variable domain in full, with the rest retrieved from reference TRBV7-3 and TRBJ2-3, is GAGVSQTPSNKVTEKGKYVELRCDPISGHTALYWYRQSLGQGPEFLIYFQGTGAADDSGLPNDRFFAVRPEGSVSTLKIQRTERGDSAVYLCASSSYGGGTTDTQYFGPGTRLTVL.

This sequence joins TRBV7-2 and TRBJ2-2, with TRBD2 matching 7 bases. J gave up 1 base and V 1 base, and 3 bases lay outside the gene matches. Germline V lookup: CDR1 SGHTA, CDR2 FQGNSA. The CDR3 runs 16 residues. DNA of the CDR3: TGTGCCAGCAGCTTAGTCGGCGGGGGGAACACCGGGGAGCTGTTTTTT. Its protein product is CASSLVGGGNTGELFF.

The genes are TRBV19 and TRBJ2-7; D possibly corresponds to TRBD1 (6 bases). CDR3 size: 12 residues. Germline V lookup: CDR1 LNHDA, CDR2 SQIVND (reference sequence). The germline V and J ends were trimmed by 7 bases and 0 bases, with 7 bases remaining between them. CDR3 sequence reads: CASTGDSYEQYF. In DNA, the CDR3 is TGTGCCAGTACAGGGGACTCCTACGAGCAGTACTTC.